This TCR beta chain was identified during a study of PD-1 blockade in classical Hodgkin lymphoma. Looking at the study overall: With a 2-week interval, patients received intravenous nivolumab at 3 mg/kg.

Specified time point: cycle 4 day 1 (C4D1), after around six weeks of nivolumab. The patients all showed relapse after autologous stem cell transplantation, while their brentuximab vedotin exposure varied. CD4+ T cells were purified from thawed PBMCs by magnetic negative selection. Germline V lookup: CDR1 ENHRY, CDR2 SYGVKD. Deletions cut 6 bases from V and 4 bases from J, with 14 bases between. This CDR3 is 14 amino acids long. As concerns this clone: What it binds is not known.

Data came from immunoSEQ multiplex PCR; TCRdb stores just in-frame clones and leaves some out. The sample lists tens of thousands of clones; approximately 79% were seen once. Study results and caveats: Complete responders had baseline diversity similar to newly diagnosed patients. With CD4+ cells, TCR diversity rose significantly by C4D1, but not with CD8+ cells.

Source: CD4+ T cells from blood, taken before the fourth cycle of nivolumab. This receptor was identified in a human donor with classical Hodgkin lymphoma. The J gene is TRBJ2-3, the V gene TRBV10-3; possible D gene TRBD2, 6 bases. Here the CDR3 reads CAIRQGGRADTQYF. The CDR3 DNA reads TGTGCCATCAGGCAGGGAGGTCGGGCAGATACGCAGTATTTT.